Listed below are T cell receptor beta chains from one sample, sequenced in a study of vaccination effects on CD4 cells after COVID-19. These receptors' targets are unknown. The table came from immunoSEQ multiplex PCR; TCRdb's copy has only in-frame clones and leaves some out. This table has some 22,000 clones, around 79% appearing once. The sequenced sample was CD4+ T cells from PBMCs cultured with HCoV-NL63 spike peptides, obtained before COVID-19 vaccination. Receptor source: a human donor who received a COVID-19 vaccine. Both conserved end residues are part of each CDR3. D genes are given only for firm matches. Rows give clone size only sometimes, using once, few, many, or a class for an expanded clone.

clone size	V gene	J gene	D gene	CDR3 protein	CDR3 DNA
once	TRBV7-3	TRBJ2-5	NA	CASSRGRQETQYF	TGTGCCAGCAGCCGGGGACGACAAGAGACCCAGTACTTC
NA	TRBV9	TRBJ1-1	NA	CASSPLGRVWITEAFF	TGTGCCAGCAGCCCCCTGGGCCGGGTGTGGATCACTGAAGCTTTCTTT
few	TRBV19	TRBJ2-1	TRBD1	CASAGTGYYNEQFF	TGTGCCAGTGCCGGGACAGGGTACTACAATGAGCAGTTCTTC
NA	TRBV19	TRBJ1-2	TRBD1	CASSPGTEPYGYTF	TGTGCCAGTAGCCCCGGGACAGAACCTTATGGCTACACCTTC
once	TRBV28	TRBJ1-5	TRBD1	CASSSARQGTLGEQPQHF	TGTGCCAGCAGTTCAGCACGACAGGGGACCTTGGGGGAACAGCCCCAGCATTTT
NA	TRBV19	TRBJ2-3	TRBD1	CASSMQGADTQYF	TGTGCCAGTAGTATGCAGGGGGCAGATACGCAGTATTTT
few	TRBV7-2	TRBJ2-3	NA	CASSSLWEPTDTQYF	TGTGCCAGCAGCTCCCTCTGGGAACCCACAGATACGCAGTATTTT
NA	TRBV9	TRBJ2-1	TRBD2	CASSDSGGAYNEQFF	TGTGCCAGCAGCGACAGCGGGGGGGCCTACAATGAGCAGTTCTTC
NA	TRBV5-5	TRBJ2-2	NA	CASSLDTPGELFF	TGTGCCAGCAGCTTGGACACTCCCGGGGAGCTGTTTTTT
once	TRBV12-3/TRBV12-4	TRBJ1-2	TRBD1	CASSRDRVNGYTF	TGTGCCAGCAGCCGAGACAGGGTAAATGGCTACACCTTC
NA	TRBV5-4	TRBJ2-7	TRBD1	CASSSRDRDGEQYF	TGTGCCAGCAGCTCCCGGGACAGGGACGGCGAGCAGTACTTC
NA	TRBV4-1	TRBJ1-4	NA	CASSQDRYTGFNEKLFF	TGCGCCAGCAGCCAAGATCGGTACACAGGCTTTAATGAAAAACTGTTTTTT
NA	TRBV29-1	TRBJ2-3	TRBD2	CSVVPRLAGGPGDTQYF	TGCAGCGTTGTCCCTAGACTAGCGGGGGGGCCGGGCGATACGCAGTATTTT
NA	TRBV12-3/TRBV12-4	TRBJ1-1	NA	CASSFARNTEAFF	TGTGCCAGCAGTTTTGCTAGGAACACTGAAGCTTTCTTT
NA	TRBV19	TRBJ1-5	NA	CASNRQGINQPQHF	TGTGCCAGTAACCGCCAGGGTATCAATCAGCCCCAGCATTTT
few	TRBV19	TRBJ1-1	NA	CASGPQAQNTEAFF	TGTGCCAGTGGACCACAGGCCCAGAACACTGAAGCTTTCTTT
NA	TRBV3-1/TRBV3-2	TRBJ2-5	NA	CASSQAISTGTQYF	TGTGCCAGCAGCCAAGCCATATCTACAGGGACCCAGTACTTC
few	TRBV5-1	TRBJ1-6	NA	CASSLDRVGNSPLHF	TGCGCCAGCAGCTTGGACAGGGTCGGTAATTCACCCCTCCACTTT
NA	TRBV6-5	TRBJ1-2	TRBD1	CASRTGQGDNYGYTF	TGTGCCAGCAGAACAGGACAGGGGGATAACTATGGCTACACCTTC
NA	TRBV6-4	TRBJ2-3	NA	CASSASSSYTQYF	TGTGCCAGCAGTGCCTCCTCTTCGTATACGCAGTATTTT
NA	TRBV27	TRBJ2-7	TRBD1	CASSRYRGYEQYF	TGTGCCAGCAGTCGGTACAGGGGGTACGAGCAGTACTTC
NA	TRBV6-6	TRBJ2-6	NA	CASSYTSGANVLTF	TGTGCCAGCAGTTACACATCTGGGGCCAACGTCCTGACTTTC
few	TRBV7-8	TRBJ1-6	NA	CASSLDSSYNSPLHF	TGTGCCAGCAGCTTAGACAGCTCCTATAATTCACCCCTCCACTTT
once	TRBV7-9	TRBJ1-4	TRBD1	CASSSWTGGEEKLFF	TGTGCCAGCAGCTCCTGGACAGGCGGGGAAGAAAAACTGTTTTTT
NA	TRBV19	TRBJ1-6	NA	CASSRRNSPLHF	TGTGCCAGTAGTAGGCGAAATTCACCCCTCCACTTT
NA	TRBV7-6	TRBJ1-1	TRBD1	CASSFFGSKGAGTEAFF	TGTGCCAGCAGCTTTTTTGGTTCAAAGGGGGCAGGCACTGAAGCTTTCTTT
few	TRBV5-1	TRBJ1-2	NA	CASSLEGILGYTF	TGCGCCAGCAGCTTGGAGGGGATATTGGGCTACACCTTC
NA	TRBV11-2	TRBJ2-1	TRBD2	CASSPATSGLHNEQFF	TGTGCCAGCAGCCCGGCGACTAGCGGGCTACACAATGAGCAGTTCTTC
few	TRBV2	TRBJ2-2	NA	CASSEKEWKTGELFF	TGTGCCAGCAGTGAAAAGGAATGGAAAACCGGGGAGCTGTTTTTT
NA	TRBV19	TRBJ2-3	TRBD2	CASKREQRGHTQYF	TGTGCCAGTAAGAGGGAGCAGCGGGGACATACGCAGTATTTT
NA	TRBV7-2	TRBJ1-5	NA	CASSLGVNQPQHF	TGTGCCAGCAGCTTAGGAGTGAATCAGCCCCAGCATTTT
NA	TRBV18	TRBJ1-3	NA	CASSPGRLSSGNTIYF	TGTGCCAGCTCACCCGGACGTTTAAGCTCTGGAAACACCATATATTTT
many	TRBV5-6	TRBJ1-2	NA	CASSLGENYGYTF	TGTGCCAGCAGCTTGGGCGAGAACTATGGCTACACCTTC
NA	TRBV6-5	TRBJ2-1	NA	CASRRTFNEQFF	TGTGCCAGCAGGCGAACTTTCAATGAGCAGTTCTTC
NA	TRBV10-3	TRBJ2-1	NA	CAISVTGTMNEQFF	TGTGCCATCAGTGTTACCGGGACCATGAATGAGCAGTTCTTC
NA	TRBV5-1	TRBJ2-6	TRBD1	CASSPGTEANVLTF	TGCGCCAGCAGCCCTGGGACAGAGGCCAACGTCCTGACTTTC
NA	TRBV4-1	TRBJ2-3	TRBD2	CASSLWAAGGTDTQYF	TGCGCCAGCAGCCTCTGGGCAGCGGGAGGCACAGATACGCAGTATTTT
NA	TRBV30	TRBJ1-3	NA	CAWRTGLSGNTIYF	TGTGCCTGGAGGACAGGCCTTTCTGGAAACACCATATATTTT
NA	TRBV15	TRBJ2-1	TRBD2	CATSRFPSGVLQEQFF	TGTGCCACCAGCAGATTTCCCAGCGGGGTTCTTCAGGAGCAGTTCTTC
once	TRBV14	TRBJ2-1	NA	CASSQTGGYREQFF	TGTGCCAGCAGCCAAACTGGGGGATACAGGGAGCAGTTCTTC
NA	TRBV7-2	TRBJ2-2	TRBD2	CASSLGALAGAKNTGELFF	TGTGCCAGCAGCTTAGGGGCACTAGCGGGGGCCAAAAACACCGGGGAGCTGTTTTTT
NA	TRBV7-9	TRBJ1-1	NA	CASSSRKNVGQNTEAFF	TGTGCCAGCAGCTCCCGGAAGAACGTAGGACAGAACACTGAAGCTTTCTTT